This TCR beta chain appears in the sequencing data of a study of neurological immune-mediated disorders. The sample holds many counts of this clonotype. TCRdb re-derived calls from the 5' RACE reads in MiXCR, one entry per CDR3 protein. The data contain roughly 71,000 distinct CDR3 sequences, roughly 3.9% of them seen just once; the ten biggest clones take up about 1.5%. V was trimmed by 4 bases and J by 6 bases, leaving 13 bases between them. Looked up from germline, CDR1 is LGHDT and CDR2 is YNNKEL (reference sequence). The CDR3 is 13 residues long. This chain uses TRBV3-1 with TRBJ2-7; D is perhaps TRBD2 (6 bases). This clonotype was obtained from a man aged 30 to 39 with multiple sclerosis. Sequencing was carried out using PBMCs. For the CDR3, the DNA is TGTGCCAGCAGCCCCGGGAGTAAGGGCGAGCAGTACTTC. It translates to CASSPGSKGEQYF.